Each of the 24 T cell receptor beta chains below was sequenced from the same sample in a study of CD8+ T cells in alopecia areata. Treatment reported: oral pan-JAK inhibitor, 5-10 mg twice daily. Reverse transcription of extracted RNA yielded cDNA, which provided the sequencing template. Clones were sequenced by immunoSEQ multiplex PCR, and TCRdb holds only the in-frame ones, with some missing. The sample has about 250,000 clones; about three fifths are singletons. This material consisted of CD4+ T cells sorted from blood, taken between weeks 51 and 52, from a patient treated with tofacitinib. The receptors derive from a human donor with alopecia areata.

The genes are TRBV9 and TRBJ2-5, with D possibly TRBD2 on 7 matching bases. The germline V and J ends were trimmed by 0 bases and 4 bases, with 10 bases remaining between them. CDR3 length: 14 amino acids. Per germline, CDR1 SGDLS and CDR2 YYNGEE. CDR3 coding DNA: TGTGCCAGCAGCGTAGTCGGGGGGCGAGAGACCCAGTACTTC. Translating it yields CASSVVGGRETQYF.

The chain has TRBV30 and TRBJ2-6; 9 bases match TRBD1. Trimming removed 7 bases from V and 0 bases from J; junction bases left unmatched: 7. From germline, CDR1 is GTSNPN and CDR2 SVGIG (reference sequence). The CDR3 contains 16 residues. This CDR3 reads CASKQGAFSGANVLTF. The CDR3 DNA reads TGTGCCTCAAAACAGGGGGCCTTCTCTGGGGCCAACGTCCTGACTTTC.

This clone was seen only once. The chain carries TRBV29-1 and TRBJ1-6, with TRBD1 identical over 9 bases. Losses at the gene ends were 6 bases for V and 7 bases for J; bases not matched to a gene: 7. CDR1 is SQVTM and CDR2 is ANQGSEA in the germline V gene. There are 14 residues in the CDR3. CDR3 nucleotides: TGCAGCGTAAGACAGGGGGTTGAGAATTCACCCCTCCACTTT. This sequence encodes CSVRQGVENSPLHF.

This clone showed up just once. The V call is TRBV29-1, the J call TRBJ2-5, with 7 bases lining up with TRBD1. The CDR3 length is 12 residues. Germline assignment: CDR1 SQVTM and CDR2 ANQGSEA. Trimming at V came to 6 bases and at J to 4 bases, leaving 5 bases not matched to a gene. The chain's CDR3 is CSVRQGLETQYF. CDR3 in DNA: TGCAGCGTGAGACAGGGTCTAGAGACCCAGTACTTC. The full variable domain, with the rest looked up from reference TRBV29-1 and TRBJ2-5, is SAVISQKPSRDICQRGTSLTIQCQVDSQVTMMFWYRQQPGQSLTLIATANQGSEATYESGFVIDKFPISRPNLTFSTLTVSNMSPEDSSIYLCSVRQGLETQYFGPGTRLLVL.

V usage is TRBV9 and J usage is TRBJ1-6; no definite D call. Germline CDR1 reads SGDLS; CDR2 reads YYNGEE. V shed 4 bases and J shed 7 bases, with 6 bases lying between them. The CDR3 sequence is 12 residues long. For the CDR3, the DNA is TGTGCCAGCAGCACCGAGAATTCACCCCTCCACTTT. As protein: CASSTENSPLHF.

This clone was seen only a few times. CDR3 sequence (DNA): TGCAGCGCGGGGGGACTAGCCAAAAACATTCAGTACTTC. Protein: CSAGGLAKNIQYF. The rearrangement links TRBV29-1 to TRBJ2-4; 7 bases are a match to TRBD2. The trim removed 7 bases at V and 0 bases at J, leaving 3 bases unmatched. The CDR3 has 13 residues. CDR1 is SQVTM and CDR2 is ANQGSEA in the germline V gene.

The V and J genes are TRBV7-2 and TRBJ1-5; TRBD1 might be the D (6 bases). V shed 5 bases and J shed 3 bases, with 11 bases lying between them. This CDR3 has 14 residues. Germline V gene data show CDR1 as SGHTA and CDR2 as FQGNSA. Here the CDR3 DNA reads TGTGCCAGCAGCCTCCGACAGGTCAATCAGCCCCAGCATTTT. Protein: CASSLRQVNQPQHF.

V is TRBV27 and J is TRBJ2-1; possibly TRBD1 for D (6 bases). CDR3 length: 15 amino acids. From germline, CDR1 is MNHEY and CDR2 SMNVEV (reference sequence). V was trimmed by 2 bases and J by 4 bases, leaving 12 bases between them. CDR3 nucleotide sequence: TGTGCCAGCAGTTTACAGGGACAAACGTACAATGAGCAGTTCTTC. It codes for CASSLQGQTYNEQFF.

This clone was seen a handful of times. This rearrangement joins TRBV27 to TRBJ2-6; D may be TRBD2 (5 bases). Looked up from germline, CDR1 is MNHEY and CDR2 is SMNVEV (reference sequence). Trimming cost V 3 bases and J 0 bases, with 6 bases left between them. This CDR3 contains 15 residues. The CDR3 protein is CASSFGSSGANVLTF. The CDR3 region has the DNA TGTGCCAGCAGTTTTGGGAGCTCTGGGGCCAACGTCCTGACTTTC.

The chain joins TRBV5-6 to TRBJ2-5; D not certain. Germline loops: CDR1 SGHDT, CDR2 YYEEEE. The CDR3 contains 15 residues. Trimming stripped 4 bases from V and 4 bases from J, with 17 bases between. CDR3 bases: TGTGCCAGCAGCCCCTCGCGCTGGGGTGGAGAGACCCAGTACTTC. It yields the protein CASSPSRWGGETQYF.

The V call is TRBV5-6, the J call TRBJ2-4; the D gene is possibly TRBD2 (6 bases). CDR1 is SGHDT and CDR2 is YYEEEE in the germline V gene. The CDR3 loop spans 11 amino acids. Trimming left V 2 bases short and J 9 bases short, with 6 bases between. The CDR3 sequence: CASSFGGIQYF. The CDR3, as DNA: TGTGCCAGCAGCTTCGGGGGCATTCAGTACTTC.

This rearrangement joins TRBV9 to TRBJ1-2, with a weak D call TRBD1 (5 bases). This CDR3 has 13 amino acids. Germline V gene data show CDR1 as SGDLS and CDR2 as YYNGEE. V was cut by 0 bases and J by 5 bases, with 8 bases left in between. As DNA, the CDR3 is TGTGCCAGCAGCGTAGGACAGCCATATGGCTACACCTTC. Its translation: CASSVGQPYGYTF. The variable domain in full, with the rest retrieved from reference TRBV9 and TRBJ1-2, is DSGVTQTPKHLITATGQRVTLRCSPRSGDLSVYWYQQSLDQGLQFLIQYYNGEERAKGNILERFSAQQFPDLHSELNLSSLELGDSALYFCASSVGQPYGYTFGSGTRLTVV.

In its sample, this clone was seen a few times. J is TRBJ2-3 and V is TRBV29-1, with no clear D. Germline assignment: CDR1 SQVTM and CDR2 ANQGSEA. The CDR3 loop spans 13 amino acids. V gave up 1 base and J gave up 2 bases, with 7 bases separating them. The CDR3 loop is CSVEGLFTDTQYF. CDR3 bases: TGCAGCGTTGAAGGACTTTTCACAGATACGCAGTATTTT.

Concerning this clone itself: Within the sample, other DNA sequences also encode this same CDR3. The chain has TRBV30 and TRBJ2-1; D is undetermined. CDR3 length: 12 amino acids. Looked up from germline, CDR1 is GTSNPN and CDR2 is SVGIG (reference sequence). The germline V and J ends were trimmed by 1 base and 5 bases, with 6 bases remaining between them. CDR3 sequence reads: CAWSAPNNEQFF. Written as DNA, the CDR3 is TGTGCCTGGAGTGCCCCCAACAATGAGCAGTTCTTC.

This rearrangement joins TRBV29-1 to TRBJ2-7; 10 bases line up with TRBD2. With 5 bases clipped from V and 3 bases from J, the junction kept 4 bases outside the gene matches. The CDR3 runs 13 residues. The V gene's germline CDR1 is SQVTM and CDR2 ANQGSEA. The CDR3 region is CSVLAGDLYEQYF. The CDR3 bases are TGCAGCGTTCTAGCGGGGGACCTCTACGAGCAGTACTTC.

The count of this clone is one. This chain connects TRBV30 to TRBJ1-1; D is undetermined. This CDR3 has 13 residues. In germline, CDR1 is GTSNPN, CDR2 SVGIG (reference sequence). The CDR3 spells CSLEAALGTEAFF. The CDR3 bases are TGTTCTCTGGAGGCGGCTTTGGGCACTGAAGCTTTCTTT.

CDR3 sequence: CASSQDPPGGPPYEQYF. CDR3 sequence (DNA): TGCGCCAGCAGCCAAGATCCTCCGGGAGGGCCACCCTACGAGCAGTACTTC. This sequence joins TRBV4-3 and TRBJ2-7; 8 nucleotides line up with TRBD2. The germline CDR1 and CDR2 sequences are LGHNA and YSLEER. The CDR3 loop spans 17 amino acids. Trimming took 0 bases from V and 2 from J; bases not matched to a gene: 9.

The genes are TRBV7-3 and TRBJ1-5, with unresolved D. This CDR3 is 14 amino acids long. The germline V and J ends were trimmed by 4 bases and 0 bases, with 7 bases remaining between them. CDR1 SGHTA and CDR2 FQGTGA come from the germline V gene. Written as DNA, the CDR3 is TGTGCCAGCAGCTCCCCCAATAGCAATCAGCCCCAGCATTTT. This sequence encodes CASSSPNSNQPQHF.

The gene calls are TRBV9 and TRBJ1-2, with D possibly matching TRBD1 (6 bases). Trimming took 4 bases from V and 2 from J, leaving 18 bases between them. CDR1 and CDR2 (germline): SGDLS, YYNGEE. The CDR3 runs 16 residues. CDR3 in DNA: TGTGCCAGCAGCCTCGGGCACAGGGAGCAAAACTATGGCTACACCTTC. It encodes CASSLGHREQNYGYTF.

This clone was observed a few times. This chain uses TRBV7-9 with TRBJ1-2; 7 positions agree with TRBD1. Germline lookup yields CDR1 SEHNR and CDR2 FQNEAQ (reference sequence). CDR3 length: 13 residues. Germline trimming cut 7 bases from V and 6 bases from J; bases unmatched to any gene: 8. The CDR3 is CASTHRGHHGYTF. The CDR3 DNA follows: TGTGCCAGCACGCACAGGGGCCACCATGGCTACACCTTC.

This clone showed up just a few times. The chain uses TRBV7-9 and TRBJ2-3; D uncertain. The V gene lost 2 bases and the J gene lost 1 base, with 10 bases spanning the gap. The germline V gene has CDR1 SEHNR and CDR2 FQNEAQ (reference sequence). CDR3 size: 15 residues. The CDR3 DNA reads as TGTGCCAGCAGCTTATCTGGGGTAGGCACAGATACGCAGTATTTT. This translates into CASSLSGVGTDTQYF.

This chain links TRBV19 with TRBJ2-1; 11 nucleotides line up with TRBD2. This CDR3 spans 15 amino acids. V was clipped by 7 bases and J by 10 bases; unmatched bases: 12. Per the germline V gene, CDR1 is LNHDA and CDR2 is SQIVND (reference sequence). Written as DNA, the CDR3 is TGTGCCAGTAAGAGCTTAGCGGGGGGGCCAGGAGAGCAGTTCTTC. This codes for CASKSLAGGPGEQFF.

This clone was seen a few times. The J gene is TRBJ2-1, the V gene TRBV29-1, with no clear D. The CDR3 is 12 residues long. Trimming left V 7 bases short and J 6 bases short, with 13 bases between. CDR1 is SQVTM, CDR2 ANQGSEA, per germline. The chain's CDR3 is CSALLIGNEQFF. CDR3 sequence (DNA): TGCAGCGCTCTCTTAATAGGCAATGAGCAGTTCTTC.

This chain joins TRBV10-3 and TRBJ2-7; D is uncertain. The V end lost 6 bases, the J end lost 3 bases, and 6 bases lay between the germline ends. The CDR3 is 11 residues long. Germline V gene lookup returns CDR1 ENHRY and CDR2 SYGVKD. The chain's CDR3 is CAIRDVYEQYF. The CDR3, as DNA: TGTGCCATCAGGGACGTCTACGAGCAGTACTTC.